The TCR beta chain under discussion was sequenced for a study of blood T cell repertoires in COVID-19. Study details: T cells, B-cell-depleted T cells, or PBMCs provided the cDNA or gDNA that served as material.

This clone has a handful of counts. V was clipped by 0 bases and J by 0 bases, with 9 bases between them. The germline gives CDR1 SGHNT, CDR2 YENEEA. The CDR3 loop spans 15 amino acids. Across about two dozen US areas, participants ranged in age from roughly 18 to 95 years. Cohort placement rested on clinical history that participants reported themselves. Libraries were prepared by immunoSEQ multiplex PCR; TCRdb keeps only in-frame clonotypes and omits some of them. The sample includes roughly 220,000 clones, approximately 90% of them seen just once. The V and J genes are TRBV11-3 and TRBJ2-7, with D tentatively TRBD2 (5 bases). This clonotype was obtained from a woman aged 40 to 50 with acute COVID-19. Sequences were obtained from PBMCs or T cells enriched from blood (not recorded which). In DNA, the CDR3 is TGTGCCAGCAGCTTAGAAGGAGGAGGCTCCTACGAGCAGTACTTC. It yields the protein CASSLEGGGSYEQYF.